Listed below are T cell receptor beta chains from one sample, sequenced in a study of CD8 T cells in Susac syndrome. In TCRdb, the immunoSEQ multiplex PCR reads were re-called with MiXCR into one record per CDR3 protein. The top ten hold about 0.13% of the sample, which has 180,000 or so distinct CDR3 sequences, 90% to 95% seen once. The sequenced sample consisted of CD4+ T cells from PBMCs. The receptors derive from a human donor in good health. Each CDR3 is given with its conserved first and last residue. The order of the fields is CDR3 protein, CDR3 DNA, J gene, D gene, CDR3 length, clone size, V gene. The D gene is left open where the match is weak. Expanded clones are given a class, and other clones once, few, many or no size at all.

CDR3aa: CASSLAGLMGDTQYF; CDR3nt: TGTGCCAGCAGCTTGGCCGGATTAATGGGGGATACGCAGTATTTT; j_gene: TRBJ2-3; d_gene: .; len: 15; abundance: .; v_gene: TRBV5-6
CDR3aa: CASSRSRGQDNQPQHF; CDR3nt: TGTGCCAGCAGCCGTAGCAGGGGGCAGGACAATCAGCCCCAGCATTTT; j_gene: TRBJ1-5; d_gene: TRBD1; len: 16; abundance: .; v_gene: TRBV2
CDR3aa: CASSPDSTEAFF; CDR3nt: TGTGCCAGCAGCCCGGATTCCACTGAAGCTTTCTTT; j_gene: TRBJ1-1; d_gene: .; len: 12; abundance: .; v_gene: TRBV7-2
CDR3aa: CASSLAWDSNQPQHF; CDR3nt: TGTGCCAGCAGCTTGGCGTGGGATAGCAATCAGCCCCAGCATTTT; j_gene: TRBJ1-5; d_gene: .; len: 15; abundance: .; v_gene: TRBV7-2
CDR3aa: CSAVAGPRNQPQHF; CDR3nt: TGCAGTGCCGTGGCGGGGCCCCGCAATCAGCCCCAGCATTTT; j_gene: TRBJ1-5; d_gene: .; len: 14; abundance: .; v_gene: TRBV20-1
CDR3aa: CSAARGQSEKLFF; CDR3nt: TGCAGTGCTGCGAGAGGGCAGAGTGAAAAACTGTTTTTT; j_gene: TRBJ1-4; d_gene: .; len: 13; abundance: .; v_gene: TRBV20-1
CDR3aa: CASSATSGSYEQYF; CDR3nt: TGTGCCAGCAGTGCTACTAGCGGGAGCTACGAGCAGTACTTC; j_gene: TRBJ2-7; d_gene: TRBD2; len: 14; abundance: .; v_gene: TRBV2
CDR3aa: CASVMYTEAFF; CDR3nt: TGTGCCAGCGTGATGTACACTGAAGCTTTCTTT; j_gene: TRBJ1-1; d_gene: .; len: 11; abundance: .; v_gene: TRBV25-1
CDR3aa: CASSQTGKTDTQYF; CDR3nt: TGTGCCAGCAGCCAGACAGGGAAAACAGATACGCAGTATTTT; j_gene: TRBJ2-3; d_gene: TRBD1; len: 14; abundance: .; v_gene: TRBV4-2
CDR3aa: CSVGTGDEQFF; CDR3nt: TGCAGCGTGGGAACAGGGGATGAGCAGTTCTTC; j_gene: TRBJ2-1; d_gene: TRBD1; len: 11; abundance: few; v_gene: TRBV29-1
CDR3aa: CSVLKGQIYNEQFF; CDR3nt: TGCAGCGTCCTTAAGGGGCAGATCTACAATGAGCAGTTCTTC; j_gene: TRBJ2-1; d_gene: .; len: 14; abundance: .; v_gene: TRBV29-1
CDR3aa: CASSGGRAPDTQYF; CDR3nt: TGTGCCAGCAGCGGAGGAAGGGCCCCAGATACGCAGTATTTT; j_gene: TRBJ2-3; d_gene: .; len: 14; abundance: .; v_gene: TRBV7-2
CDR3aa: CASSPLTPDTQYF; CDR3nt: TGTGCTAGCAGCCCTCTGACTCCAGATACGCAGTATTTT; j_gene: TRBJ2-3; d_gene: .; len: 13; abundance: .; v_gene: TRBV7-7
CDR3aa: CASSVTRMETQYF; CDR3nt: TGTGCCAGCAGCGTGACAAGGATGGAGACCCAGTACTTC; j_gene: TRBJ2-5; d_gene: .; len: 13; abundance: .; v_gene: TRBV7-6
CDR3aa: CASSLAGTPSYEQYF; CDR3nt: TGTGCCAGCAGCTTGGCCGGGACGCCGTCCTACGAGCAGTACTTC; j_gene: TRBJ2-7; d_gene: .; len: 15; abundance: .; v_gene: TRBV5-4
CDR3aa: CASHPADRSPLHF; CDR3nt: TGTGCCAGTCACCCAGCGGATCGCTCACCCCTCCACTTT; j_gene: TRBJ1-6; d_gene: .; len: 13; abundance: .; v_gene: TRBV27